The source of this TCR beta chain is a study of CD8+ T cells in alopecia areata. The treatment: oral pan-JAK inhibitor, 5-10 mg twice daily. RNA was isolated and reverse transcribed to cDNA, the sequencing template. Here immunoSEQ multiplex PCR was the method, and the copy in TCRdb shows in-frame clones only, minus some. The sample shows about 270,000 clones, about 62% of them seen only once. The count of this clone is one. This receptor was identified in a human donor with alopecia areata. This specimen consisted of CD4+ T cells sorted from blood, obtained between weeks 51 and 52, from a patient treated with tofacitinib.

The CDR3 is CAWSVAAVLNQPQHF. The CDR3 DNA reads TGTGCCTGGAGTGTCGCCGCCGTTTTGAATCAGCCCCAGCATTTT. V is TRBV30 and J is TRBJ1-5; D gene unclear. The CDR3 consists of 15 residues. The V end lost 0 bases, the J end lost 4 bases, and 13 bases lay between the germline ends. Per the germline V gene, CDR1 is GTSNPN and CDR2 is SVGIG (reference sequence).